The rows below give T cell receptor beta chains drawn from one sample of a study of shared clonotypes between healthy human individuals. Assay: immunoSEQ multiplex PCR; the TCRdb copy retains only in-frame clones and omits some. Of 600,000 to 700,000 clones listed, around 78% are singletons. Sequencing used memory CD4+ T cells sorted from blood. These receptors were obtained from a woman aged 25 to 39 in good health. The CDR3 runs from the conserved cysteine through the conserved F or W.

cdr3_aa: CASSLGQGERKQYF; v_call: TRBV5-1
cdr3_aa: CASSPLPGAGSYSNQPQHF; v_call: TRBV18
cdr3_aa: CASSYGTSGSDTQYF; v_call: TRBV6-4
cdr3_aa: CASSRQLTSTDTQYF; v_call: TRBV14
cdr3_aa: CASSRALAGLNSYEQYF; v_call: TRBV28
cdr3_aa: CASSGTGGAGANVLTF; v_call: TRBV2
cdr3_aa: CASRGTNSGNTIYF; v_call: TRBV10-1
cdr3_aa: CASSERNTEAFF; v_call: TRBV6-1
cdr3_aa: CASSPTGNYGYTF; v_call: TRBV5-1
cdr3_aa: CASSAGLADTIYF; v_call: TRBV19
cdr3_aa: CASSQDRDPGETQYF; v_call: TRBV4-1
cdr3_aa: CAINPGLSYEQYF; v_call: TRBV10-3
cdr3_aa: CASSPEPVGALNYEQYF; v_call: TRBV14
cdr3_aa: CASTRPSSYEQYF; v_call: TRBV28
cdr3_aa: CASSELANSYEQYF; v_call: TRBV4-2
cdr3_aa: CASSLDGEQYF; v_call: TRBV28
cdr3_aa: CASSLRDRFDYGYTF; v_call: TRBV28
cdr3_aa: CASTLDTTGVYGYTF; v_call: TRBV19
cdr3_aa: CASSLIGQVANEKLFF; v_call: TRBV27
cdr3_aa: CASSLYGTGEAFF; v_call: TRBV14